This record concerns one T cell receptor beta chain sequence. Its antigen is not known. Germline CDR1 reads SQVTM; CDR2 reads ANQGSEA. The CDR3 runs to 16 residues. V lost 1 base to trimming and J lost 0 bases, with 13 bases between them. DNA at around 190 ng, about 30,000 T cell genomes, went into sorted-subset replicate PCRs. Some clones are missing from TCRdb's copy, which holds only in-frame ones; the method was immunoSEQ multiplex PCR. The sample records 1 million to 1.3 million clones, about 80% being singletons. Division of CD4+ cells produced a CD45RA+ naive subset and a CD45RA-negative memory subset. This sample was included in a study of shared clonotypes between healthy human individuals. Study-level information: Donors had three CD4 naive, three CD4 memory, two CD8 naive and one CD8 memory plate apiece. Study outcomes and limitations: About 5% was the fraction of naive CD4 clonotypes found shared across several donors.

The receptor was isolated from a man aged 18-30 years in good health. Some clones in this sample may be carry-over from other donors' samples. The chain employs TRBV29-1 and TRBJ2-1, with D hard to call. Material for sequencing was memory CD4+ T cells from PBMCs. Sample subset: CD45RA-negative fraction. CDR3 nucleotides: TGCAGCGTTGAAGTTGGGCAGGCTAGCTCCTACAATGAGCAGTTCTTC. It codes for CSVEVGQASSYNEQFF.